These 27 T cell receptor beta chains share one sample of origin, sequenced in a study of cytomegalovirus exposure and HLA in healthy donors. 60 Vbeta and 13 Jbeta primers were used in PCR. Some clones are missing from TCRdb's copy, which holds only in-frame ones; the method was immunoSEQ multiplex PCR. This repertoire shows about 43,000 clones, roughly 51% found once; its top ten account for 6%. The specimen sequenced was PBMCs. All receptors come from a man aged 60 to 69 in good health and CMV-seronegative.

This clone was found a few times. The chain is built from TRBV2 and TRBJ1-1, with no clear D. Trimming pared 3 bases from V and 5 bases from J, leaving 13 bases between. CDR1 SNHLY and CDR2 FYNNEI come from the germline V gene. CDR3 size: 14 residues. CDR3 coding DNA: TGTGCCAGCAGTGAGGAGGGAATGGGGACTGAAGCTTTCTTT. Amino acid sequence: CASSEEGMGTEAFF.

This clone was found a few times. The CDR3 region has the DNA TGTGCCAGCAGCCAAGAGGGCAGGGCCTACGAGCAGTACTTC. As protein: CASSQEGRAYEQYF. The chain carries TRBV4-2 and TRBJ2-7, with TRBD1 as a possible D gene (5 bases). This CDR3 spans 14 amino acids. Trimming took off 0 bases at V and 2 bases at J, with 8 bases between the two ends. The germline V gene has CDR1 LGHNA and CDR2 YNFKEQ.

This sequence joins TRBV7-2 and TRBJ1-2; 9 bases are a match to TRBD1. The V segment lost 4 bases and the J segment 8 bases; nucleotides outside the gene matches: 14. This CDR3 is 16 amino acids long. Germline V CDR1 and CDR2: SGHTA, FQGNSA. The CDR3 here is CASSSTGKGQGRGYTF. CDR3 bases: TGTGCCAGCAGCTCAACGGGAAAGGGACAGGGTAGAGGCTACACCTTC.

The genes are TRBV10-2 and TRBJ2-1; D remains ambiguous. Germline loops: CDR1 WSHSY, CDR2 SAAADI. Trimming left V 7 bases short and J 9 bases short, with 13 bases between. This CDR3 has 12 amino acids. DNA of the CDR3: TGCGCCAGCACTTTCGAGCTCGGTGAGCAGTTCTTC. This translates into CASTFELGEQFF.

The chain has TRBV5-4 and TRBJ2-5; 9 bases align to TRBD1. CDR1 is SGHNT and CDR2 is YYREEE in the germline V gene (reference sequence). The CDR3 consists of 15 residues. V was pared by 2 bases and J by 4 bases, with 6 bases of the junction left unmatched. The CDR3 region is CASSLPGQGGETQYF. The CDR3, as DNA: TGTGCCAGCAGCTTACCGGGACAGGGTGGAGAGACCCAGTACTTC.

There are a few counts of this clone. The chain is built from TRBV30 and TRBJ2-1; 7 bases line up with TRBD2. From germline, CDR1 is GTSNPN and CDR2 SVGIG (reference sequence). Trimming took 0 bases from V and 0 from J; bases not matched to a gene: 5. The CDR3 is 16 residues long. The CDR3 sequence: CAWSVSTSLSYNEQFF. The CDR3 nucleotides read TGTGCCTGGAGTGTATCGACTAGCCTCTCCTACAATGAGCAGTTCTTC.

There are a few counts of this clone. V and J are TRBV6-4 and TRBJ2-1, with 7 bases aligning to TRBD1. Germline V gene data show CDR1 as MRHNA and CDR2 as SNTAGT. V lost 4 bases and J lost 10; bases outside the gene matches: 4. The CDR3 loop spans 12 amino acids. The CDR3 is CASSAPRGEQFF. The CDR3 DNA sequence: TGTGCCAGCAGTGCCCCCAGGGGGGAGCAGTTCTTC.

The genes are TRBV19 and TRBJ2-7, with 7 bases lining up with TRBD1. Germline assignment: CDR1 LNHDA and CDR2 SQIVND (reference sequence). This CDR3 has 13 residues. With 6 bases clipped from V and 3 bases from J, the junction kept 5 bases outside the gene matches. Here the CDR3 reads CASRGTAGYEQYF. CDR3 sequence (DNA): TGTGCCAGTAGGGGGACAGCCGGCTACGAGCAGTACTTC. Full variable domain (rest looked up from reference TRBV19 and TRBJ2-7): DGGITQSPKYLFRKEGQNVTLSCEQNLNHDAMYWYRQDPGQGLRLIYYSQIVNDFQKGDIAEGYSVSREKKESFPLTVTSAQKNPTAFYLCASRGTAGYEQYFGPGTRLTVT.

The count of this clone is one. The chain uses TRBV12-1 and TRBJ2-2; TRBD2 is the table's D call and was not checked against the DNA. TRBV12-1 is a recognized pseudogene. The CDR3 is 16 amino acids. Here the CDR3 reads CASSPSTIAHDGELFF. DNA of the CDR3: TGTGCCAGCAGCCCGTCAACTATAGCGCATGACGGGGAGCTGTTTTTT.

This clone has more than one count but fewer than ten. DNA of the CDR3: TGCGCCAGCACGGGACAGTGGAACACCGGGGAGCTGTTTTTT. It translates to CASTGQWNTGELFF. This chain links TRBV10-1 with TRBJ2-2, with 7 nucleotides matching TRBD1. CDR3 size: 14 residues. V trimming: 7 bases; J trimming: 1 base; junction bases outside the gene matches: 3. Germline V gene data show CDR1 as WNHNN and CDR2 as SYGVQD (reference sequence).

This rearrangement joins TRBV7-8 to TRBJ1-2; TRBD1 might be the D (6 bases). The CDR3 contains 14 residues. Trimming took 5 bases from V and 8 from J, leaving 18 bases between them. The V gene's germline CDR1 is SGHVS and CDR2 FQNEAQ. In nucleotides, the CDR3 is TGTGCCAGCAGCCCCGGACAGATTTTGGTAGGCTACACCTTC. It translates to CASSPGQILVGYTF.

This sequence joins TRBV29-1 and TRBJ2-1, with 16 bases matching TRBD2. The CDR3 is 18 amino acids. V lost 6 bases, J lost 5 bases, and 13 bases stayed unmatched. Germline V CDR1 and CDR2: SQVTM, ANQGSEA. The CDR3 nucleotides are TGCAGCGTGGGGGGGGGACTAGCGGGAGGGATAGGGCACAATGAGCAGTTCTTC. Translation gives CSVGGGLAGGIGHNEQFF.

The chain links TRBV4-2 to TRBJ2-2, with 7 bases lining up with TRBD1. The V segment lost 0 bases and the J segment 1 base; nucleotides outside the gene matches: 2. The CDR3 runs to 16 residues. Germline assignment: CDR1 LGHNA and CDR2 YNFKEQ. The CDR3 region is CASSQETGWNTGELFF. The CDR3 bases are TGTGCCAGCAGCCAAGAGACAGGGTGGAACACCGGGGAGCTGTTTTTT.

The CDR3 here is CASSRDRDYEQYF. The CDR3 nucleotides are TGTGCCAGCAGCCGGGACAGGGACTACGAGCAGTACTTC. V and J are TRBV5-4 and TRBJ2-7; 9 bases map to TRBD1. Germline V lookup: CDR1 SGHNT, CDR2 YYREEE (reference sequence). The CDR3 is 13 residues long. V shed 4 bases, J shed 3 bases, and the junction held 2 bases outside the gene matches.

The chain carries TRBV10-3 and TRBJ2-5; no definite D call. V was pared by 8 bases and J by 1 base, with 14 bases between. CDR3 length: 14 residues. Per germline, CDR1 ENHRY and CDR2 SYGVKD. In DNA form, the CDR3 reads TGTGCCATCTCGGCGACACCCGTCCAAGAGACCCAGTACTTC. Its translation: CAISATPVQETQYF.

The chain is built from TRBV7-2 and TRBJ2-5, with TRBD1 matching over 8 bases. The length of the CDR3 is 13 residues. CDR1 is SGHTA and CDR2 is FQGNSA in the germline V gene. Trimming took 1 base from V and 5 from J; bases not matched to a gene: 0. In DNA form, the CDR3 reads TGTGCCAGCAGCTTAGGACAGGGGGAGACCCAGTACTTC. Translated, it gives CASSLGQGETQYF.

The CDR3 nucleotides are TGTGCCAGCCACCGGGGAGTCGGCTACGAGCAGTACTTC. The encoded protein is CASHRGVGYEQYF. This rearrangement joins TRBV6-5 to TRBJ2-7; D is possibly TRBD2 (5 bases). Trimming removed 8 bases from V and 3 bases from J, with 14 bases in between. The germline gives CDR1 MNHEY, CDR2 SVGAGI. CDR3 length: 13 amino acids.

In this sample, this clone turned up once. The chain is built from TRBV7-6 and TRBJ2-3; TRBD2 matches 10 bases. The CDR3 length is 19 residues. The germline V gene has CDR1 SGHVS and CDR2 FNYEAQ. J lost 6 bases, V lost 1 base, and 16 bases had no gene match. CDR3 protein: CASSLVLRTSGGAGDTQYF. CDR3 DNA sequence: TGTGCCAGCAGCTTAGTACTCCGGACTAGCGGAGGTGCGGGGGATACGCAGTATTTT.

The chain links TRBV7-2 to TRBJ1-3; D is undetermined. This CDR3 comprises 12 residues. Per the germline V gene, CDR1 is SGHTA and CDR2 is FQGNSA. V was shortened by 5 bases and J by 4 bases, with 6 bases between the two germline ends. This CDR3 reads CASSRGGNTIYF. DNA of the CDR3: TGTGCCAGCAGCCGAGGAGGAAACACCATATATTTT.

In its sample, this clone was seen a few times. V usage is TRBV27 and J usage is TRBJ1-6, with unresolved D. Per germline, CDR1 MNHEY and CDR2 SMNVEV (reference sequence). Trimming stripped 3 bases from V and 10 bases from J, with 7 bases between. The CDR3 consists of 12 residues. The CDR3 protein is CASSFRASPLHF. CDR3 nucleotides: TGTGCCAGCAGTTTTCGAGCCTCACCCCTCCACTTT.

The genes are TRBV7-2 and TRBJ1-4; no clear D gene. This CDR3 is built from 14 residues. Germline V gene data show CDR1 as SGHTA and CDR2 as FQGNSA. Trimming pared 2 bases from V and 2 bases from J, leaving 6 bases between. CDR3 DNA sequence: TGTGCCAGCAGCTTAACGGTTACTAATGAAAAACTGTTTTTT. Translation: CASSLTVTNEKLFF.

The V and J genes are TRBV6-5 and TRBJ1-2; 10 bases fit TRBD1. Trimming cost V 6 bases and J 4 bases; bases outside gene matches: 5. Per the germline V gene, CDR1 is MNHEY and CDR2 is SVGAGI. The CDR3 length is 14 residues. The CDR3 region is CASSPGTGVYGYTF. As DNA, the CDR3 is TGTGCCAGCAGCCCCGGGACAGGGGTCTATGGCTACACCTTC.

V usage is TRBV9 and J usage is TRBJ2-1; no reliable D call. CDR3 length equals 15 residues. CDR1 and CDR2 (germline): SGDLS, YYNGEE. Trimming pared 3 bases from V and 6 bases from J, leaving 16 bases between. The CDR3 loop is CASSARQSPLNEQFF. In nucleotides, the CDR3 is TGTGCCAGCAGCGCCCGACAAAGCCCCCTCAATGAGCAGTTCTTC.

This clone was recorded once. CDR3 DNA: TGTGCCACCAGCGGTTACAAGAACACTGAAGCTTTCTTT. Translated, it gives CATSGYKNTEAFF. The chain is built from TRBV15 and TRBJ1-1; D gene ambiguous. The CDR3 has 13 amino acids. V shed 5 bases and J shed 1 base, with 8 bases lying between them. In germline, CDR1 is LNHNV, CDR2 YYDKDF (reference sequence).

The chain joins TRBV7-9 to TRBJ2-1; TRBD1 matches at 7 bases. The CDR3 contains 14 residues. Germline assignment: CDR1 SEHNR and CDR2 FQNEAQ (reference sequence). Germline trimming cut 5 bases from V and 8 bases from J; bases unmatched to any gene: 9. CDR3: CASSGTGVSHEQFF. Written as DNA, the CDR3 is TGTGCCAGCAGCGGCACAGGGGTATCCCATGAGCAGTTCTTC.

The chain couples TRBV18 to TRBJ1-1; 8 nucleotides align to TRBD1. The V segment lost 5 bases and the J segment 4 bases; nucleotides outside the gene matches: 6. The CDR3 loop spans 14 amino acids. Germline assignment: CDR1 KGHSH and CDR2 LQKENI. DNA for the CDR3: TGTGCCAGCTCATCCGGACAGGGTAGCACTGAAGCTTTCTTT. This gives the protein CASSSGQGSTEAFF.

As DNA, the CDR3 is TGTGCCAGCGGGACAGTGGGGGAGACCCAGTACTTC. It codes for CASGTVGETQYF. The chain has TRBV7-2 and TRBJ2-5; 7 bases align to TRBD1. V dropped 8 bases and J dropped 5; count of bases not matched to a gene: 5. Looked up from germline, CDR1 is SGHTA and CDR2 is FQGNSA. This CDR3 has 12 amino acids.